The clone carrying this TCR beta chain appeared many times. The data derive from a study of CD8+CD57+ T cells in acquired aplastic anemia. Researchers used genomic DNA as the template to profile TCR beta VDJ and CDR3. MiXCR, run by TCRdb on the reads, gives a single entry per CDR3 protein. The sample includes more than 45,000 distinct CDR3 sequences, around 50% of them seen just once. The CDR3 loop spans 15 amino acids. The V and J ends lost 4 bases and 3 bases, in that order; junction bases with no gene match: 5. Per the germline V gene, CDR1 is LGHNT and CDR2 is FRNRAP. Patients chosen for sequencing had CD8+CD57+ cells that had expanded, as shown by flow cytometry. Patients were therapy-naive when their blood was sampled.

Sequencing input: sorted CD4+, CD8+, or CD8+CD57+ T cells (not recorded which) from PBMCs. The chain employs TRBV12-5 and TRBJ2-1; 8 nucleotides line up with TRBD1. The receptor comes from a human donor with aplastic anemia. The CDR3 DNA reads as TGTGCTAGTGGTTCCCACAGGGGGAGCTACAATGAGCAGTTCTTC. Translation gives CASGSHRGSYNEQFF.